Below, 22 T cell receptor beta chains from the same sample are listed, as sequenced in a study of cytomegalovirus exposure and HLA in healthy donors. In the PCR, 60 Vbeta and 13 Jbeta primers were used. The method was immunoSEQ multiplex PCR; TCRdb's version includes in-frame clones alone and lacks a portion of them. The table lists around 81,000 clones, around 60% of them singletons. The specimen was PBMCs. Receptors originate from a man in his thirties or forties in good health and CMV-seropositive.

This clone came up a few times. The genes are TRBV7-3 and TRBJ1-1; 9 bases match TRBD1. The CDR3 loop spans 15 amino acids. Per germline, CDR1 SGHTA and CDR2 FQGTGA. V was clipped by 4 bases and J by 5 bases; unmatched bases: 8. For the CDR3, the DNA is TGTGCCAGCAGCTCAGAGACAGGGGGAGCGACTGAAGCTTTCTTT. Amino acid sequence: CASSSETGGATEAFF.

The chain is built from TRBV21-1 and TRBJ2-3; the D call TRBD2 from the table was never checked on the DNA. TRBV21-1 is assigned pseudogene status. The CDR3 extends over 16 amino acids. CDR3 in amino acids: CASSKVSGGGTDTQYF. The CDR3 DNA reads TGTGCCAGCAGCAAAGTGAGCGGGGGTGGTACAGATACGCAGTATTTT.

The V gene is TRBV19, the J gene TRBJ1-5; unclear D gene. Per the germline V gene, CDR1 is LNHDA and CDR2 is SQIVND (reference sequence). The CDR3 is 14 residues long. V was shortened by 5 bases and J by 2 bases, with 10 bases between the two germline ends. The CDR3, as DNA: TGTGCCAGTAGTCTACAAGCGGGCAATCAGCCCCAGCATTTT. It is translated as CASSLQAGNQPQHF.

This clone was counted once. Here the CDR3 reads CASSPDPGNTQYF. For the CDR3, the DNA is TGTGCCAGCAGTCCCGATCCCGGGAATACGCAGTATTTT. The chain employs TRBV6-5 and TRBJ2-3; a possible D gene is TRBD2 (5 bases). The CDR3 totals 13 residues. Germline V lookup: CDR1 MNHEY, CDR2 SVGAGI. The germline V and J ends were trimmed by 5 bases and 7 bases, with 13 bases remaining between them.

The gene calls are TRBV5-1 and TRBJ1-2; 8 bases align to TRBD1. This CDR3 contains 17 residues. After removal of 0 bases from V and 1 base from J, the junction contained 8 bases not matched to a gene. CDR1 is SGHRS, CDR2 YFSETQ, per germline. CDR3 sequence: CASSLEAGGPLNYGYTF. The CDR3, as DNA: TGCGCCAGCAGCTTGGAGGCAGGGGGCCCCCTTAACTATGGCTACACCTTC.

The gene calls are TRBV5-1 and TRBJ2-5; D is unresolved. V was clipped by 5 bases and J by 1 base, with 9 bases between them. Looked up from germline, CDR1 is SGHRS and CDR2 is YFSETQ. The CDR3 is 13 amino acids. CDR3 coding DNA: TGCGCCAGCAGAAGCAAGTCCCAAGAGACCCAGTACTTC. As protein: CASRSKSQETQYF.

This chain uses TRBV6-6 with TRBJ2-7, with a possible D match to TRBD1 (6 bases). From germline, CDR1 is MNHNY and CDR2 SVGAGI (reference sequence). The CDR3 totals 15 residues. Trimming took 0 bases from V and 3 from J, leaving 12 bases between them. CDR3 coding DNA: TGTGCCAGCAGTTACTCGCAGGGGAAGGTCTACGAGCAGTACTTC. Amino acids: CASSYSQGKVYEQYF.

Note on this clone: Other DNA sequences in the same sample also yield this CDR3. The V gene is TRBV28, the J gene TRBJ1-2; D possibly corresponds to TRBD1 (5 bases). Germline V gene data show CDR1 as MDHEN and CDR2 as SYDVKM. Trimming pared 3 bases from V and 5 bases from J, leaving 16 bases between. CDR3 length: 15 amino acids. DNA for the CDR3: TGTGCCAGCAGTTTGCAAATAAGGGGAGGATATGGCTACACCTTC. Translated, it gives CASSLQIRGGYGYTF.

The chain carries TRBV2 and TRBJ2-7; D gene uncertain. The germline V gene has CDR1 SNHLY and CDR2 FYNNEI. V was cut by 5 bases and J by 0 bases, with 8 bases left in between. This CDR3 is 13 amino acids long. CDR3: CASSYPDSYEQYF. CDR3 in DNA: TGTGCCAGCAGTTATCCAGACTCCTACGAGCAGTACTTC.

V usage is TRBV5-8 and J usage is TRBJ1-2; the D gene is possibly TRBD1 (5 bases). Trimming left V 1 base short and J 7 bases short, with 17 bases between. The CDR3 covers 15 residues. CDR1 and CDR2 (germline): SGHTS, YDEGEE. CDR3 nucleotide sequence: TGTGCCAGCAGCTTGAGGTCTTTGGCGGGGCTTGGCTACACCTTC. It specifies CASSLRSLAGLGYTF. Using reference TRBV5-8 and TRBJ1-2 for the parts outside the CDR3, the full variable domain is EAGVTQSPTHLIKTRGQQATLRCSPISGHTSVYWYQQALGLGLQFLLWYDEGEERNRGNFPPRFSGRQFPNYSSELNVNALELEDSALYLCASSLRSLAGLGYTFGSGTRLTVV.

Only a few counts were recorded for this clone. The DNA for the CDR3 is TGCGCCAGCAGCTTATACGCACTGATGAGCGGGGGCAAATACAATGAGCAGTTCTTC. It yields the protein CASSLYALMSGGKYNEQFF. The chain couples TRBV5-1 to TRBJ2-1, with TRBD2 matching 8 bases. The germline CDR1 and CDR2 sequences are SGHRS and YFSETQ. CDR3 length equals 19 residues. The V gene end was trimmed by 2 bases and the J gene end by 4 bases; junction bases not matched to a gene: 17.

The chain uses TRBV2 and TRBJ1-4; a weak D match, TRBD1 (6 bases). From germline, CDR1 is SNHLY and CDR2 FYNNEI. There are 17 residues in the CDR3. V was trimmed by 6 bases and J by 7 bases, leaving 24 bases between them. The CDR3 loop is CASRALGGGALGEKLFF. DNA for the CDR3: TGTGCCAGCAGAGCCCTAGGTGGGGGGGCGCTGGGTGAAAAACTGTTTTTT.

This rearrangement joins TRBV6-5 to TRBJ2-7, with unresolved D. Between the trimmed V and J ends, which lost 2 bases and 2 bases, there was a span of 10 bases. Germline CDR1 MNHEY, CDR2 SVGAGI. The CDR3 extends over 14 amino acids. The CDR3 DNA reads as TGTGCCAGCAGTTACGATAGATTTACCTACGAGCAGTACTTC. Its protein is CASSYDRFTYEQYF.

This clone has just a few counts. This rearrangement joins TRBV29-1 to TRBJ2-3, with D maybe TRBD1 (6 bases). Germline CDR1 SQVTM, CDR2 ANQGSEA. The CDR3 has 13 amino acids. The V and J ends lost 1 base and 7 bases respectively, with 12 bases between them. The CDR3 DNA follows: TGCAGCGTTGAAGTCGAAGGGGGATATACGCAGTATTTT. Its protein is CSVEVEGGYTQYF.

V and J are TRBV4-3 and TRBJ2-1, with D possibly being TRBD2 (6 bases). The CDR3 is made up of 15 amino acids. Per germline, CDR1 LGHNA and CDR2 YSLEER. The ends were cut back, 0 bases at V and 4 bases at J, with 10 bases in the middle. In nucleotides, the CDR3 is TGCGCCAGCAGCCAAGACTCGGCGGGATACAATGAGCAGTTCTTC. This encodes CASSQDSAGYNEQFF.

The chain links TRBV28 to TRBJ2-7; the match to TRBD2 covers 8 bases. The CDR3 has 16 residues. After removal of 6 bases from V and 2 bases from J, the junction contained 12 bases not matched to a gene. CDR1 is MDHEN, CDR2 SYDVKM, per germline. The CDR3 loop is CASSSLTSGKTYEQYF. DNA for the CDR3: TGTGCCAGCAGCTCACTAACTAGCGGAAAAACCTACGAGCAGTACTTC.

This clone has a handful of counts. The chain's CDR3 is CASRASLAKNIQYF. As DNA, the CDR3 is TGTGCCAGCAGGGCCTCTTTAGCCAAAAACATTCAGTACTTC. The genes are TRBV2 and TRBJ2-4, with no clear D. There are 14 residues in the CDR3. Germline loops: CDR1 SNHLY, CDR2 FYNNEI. Between the trimmed V and J ends, which lost 6 bases and 0 bases, there was a span of 9 bases.

The gene calls are TRBV19 and TRBJ2-5, with TRBD1 matching over 12 bases. The germline CDR1 and CDR2 sequences are LNHDA and SQIVND (reference sequence). The CDR3 is 13 residues long. V lost 7 bases and J lost 5; bases outside the gene matches: 2. The CDR3 coding sequence is TGTGCCAGTACGGGGACAGGGGGCGAGACCCAGTACTTC. Amino acids: CASTGTGGETQYF.

J is TRBJ1-6 and V is TRBV7-2; no firm D call. Germline V gene data show CDR1 as SGHTA and CDR2 as FQGNSA. V lost 2 bases and J 5 bases, leaving 7 bases between the germline ends. The CDR3 has 14 residues. CDR3 sequence reads: CASSLHGNNSPLHF. The CDR3 nucleotides read TGTGCCAGCAGCTTACACGGGAATAATTCACCCCTCCACTTT.

The chain uses TRBV4-3 and TRBJ2-7; maybe TRBD1 (6 bases). This CDR3 is 14 amino acids long. Germline V gene sequence: CDR1 LGHNA, CDR2 YSLEER. V was shortened by 1 base and J by 5 bases, with 12 bases between the two germline ends. This chain's CDR3 is CASSQGPQGNEQYF. DNA of the CDR3: TGCGCCAGCAGCCAAGGCCCGCAGGGGAACGAGCAGTACTTC.

The V gene is TRBV9, the J gene TRBJ2-5, with 7 bases aligning to TRBD2. The CDR3 has 17 amino acids. V dropped 0 bases and J dropped 4; count of bases not matched to a gene: 12. Germline V gives CDR1 SGDLS, CDR2 YYNGEE. The DNA for the CDR3 is TGTGCCAGCAGCGTAGGGTCGGGGGGAGTACCCGGAGAGACCCAGTACTTC. Encoded protein: CASSVGSGGVPGETQYF.

The genes are TRBV19 and TRBJ1-5, with a tentative D call TRBD1 (6 bases). Trimming shortened V by 4 bases and J by 5 bases, and 15 bases separated the two germline ends. This CDR3 has 15 amino acids. Germline assignment: CDR1 LNHDA and CDR2 SQIVND (reference sequence). The CDR3 protein is CASSNSGTSYQPQHF. The DNA of the CDR3 is TGTGCCAGTAGTAACTCCGGGACAAGTTATCAGCCCCAGCATTTT.